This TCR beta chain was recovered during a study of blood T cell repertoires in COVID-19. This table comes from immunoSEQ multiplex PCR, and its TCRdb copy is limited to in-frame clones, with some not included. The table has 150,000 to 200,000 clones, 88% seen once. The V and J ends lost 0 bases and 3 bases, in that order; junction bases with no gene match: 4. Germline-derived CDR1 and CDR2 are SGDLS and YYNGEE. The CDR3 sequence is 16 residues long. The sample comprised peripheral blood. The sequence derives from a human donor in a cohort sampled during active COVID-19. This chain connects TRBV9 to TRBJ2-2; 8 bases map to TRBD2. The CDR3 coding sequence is TGTGCCAGCAGCGTAGTGCCTAGCGGGCACACCGGGGAGCTGTTTTTT. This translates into CASSVVPSGHTGELFF.